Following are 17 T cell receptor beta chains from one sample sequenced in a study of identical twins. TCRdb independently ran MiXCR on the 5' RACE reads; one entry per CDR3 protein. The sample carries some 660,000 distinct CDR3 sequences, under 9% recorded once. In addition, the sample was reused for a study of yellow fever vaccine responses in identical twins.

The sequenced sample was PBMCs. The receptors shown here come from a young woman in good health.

CDR3 sequence: CASSKFRGSSYNEQFF. CDR3 in DNA: TGTGCCAGTAGTAAATTCCGAGGGTCGTCCTACAATGAGCAGTTCTTC. This rearrangement joins TRBV19 to TRBJ2-1; tentatively, D is TRBD2 (5 bases). V dropped 4 bases and J dropped 1 base, with 14 bases sitting between them. This CDR3 comprises 16 residues. Germline lookup yields CDR1 LNHDA and CDR2 SQIVND (reference sequence).

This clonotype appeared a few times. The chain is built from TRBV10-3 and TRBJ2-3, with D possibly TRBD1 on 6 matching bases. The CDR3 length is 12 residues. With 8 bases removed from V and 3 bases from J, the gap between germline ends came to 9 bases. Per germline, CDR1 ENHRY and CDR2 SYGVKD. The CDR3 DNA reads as TGTGCCATCGAGGGGGAAACAGATACGCAGTATTTT. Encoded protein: CAIEGETDTQYF.

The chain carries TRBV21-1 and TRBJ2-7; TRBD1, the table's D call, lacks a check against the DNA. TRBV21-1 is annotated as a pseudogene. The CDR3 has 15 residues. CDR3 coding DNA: TGTGCCAGCAGCAGGACACAGCCAAGCTCCTACGAGCAGTACTTC. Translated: CASSRTQPSSYEQYF.

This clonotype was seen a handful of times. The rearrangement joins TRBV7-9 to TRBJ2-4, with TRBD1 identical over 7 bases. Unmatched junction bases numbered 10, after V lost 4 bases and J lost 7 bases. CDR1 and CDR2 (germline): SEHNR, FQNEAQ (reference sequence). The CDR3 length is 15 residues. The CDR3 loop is CASSSYLTGSNIQYF. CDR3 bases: TGTGCCAGCAGCTCGTACCTGACAGGGAGCAACATTCAGTACTTC.

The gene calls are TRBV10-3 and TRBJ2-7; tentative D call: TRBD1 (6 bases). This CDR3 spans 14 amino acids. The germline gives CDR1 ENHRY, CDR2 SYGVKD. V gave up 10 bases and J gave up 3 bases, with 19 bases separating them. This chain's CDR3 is CARESRGLGYEQYF. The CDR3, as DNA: TGTGCCAGGGAGAGCAGGGGTCTAGGCTACGAGCAGTACTTC.

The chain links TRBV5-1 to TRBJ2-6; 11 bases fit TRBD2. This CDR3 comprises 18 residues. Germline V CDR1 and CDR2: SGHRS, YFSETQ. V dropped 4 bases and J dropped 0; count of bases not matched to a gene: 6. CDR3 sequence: CASSEGLAGNSGANVLTF. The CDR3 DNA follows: TGCGCCAGCAGCGAAGGACTAGCGGGTAACTCTGGGGCCAACGTCCTGACTTTC.

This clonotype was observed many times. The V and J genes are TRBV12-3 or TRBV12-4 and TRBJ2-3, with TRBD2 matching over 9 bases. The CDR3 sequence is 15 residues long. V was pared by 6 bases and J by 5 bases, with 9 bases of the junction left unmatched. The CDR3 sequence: CASSPVGLARDTQYF. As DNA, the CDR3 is TGTGCCAGCAGCCCCGTGGGACTAGCAAGAGATACGCAGTATTTT.

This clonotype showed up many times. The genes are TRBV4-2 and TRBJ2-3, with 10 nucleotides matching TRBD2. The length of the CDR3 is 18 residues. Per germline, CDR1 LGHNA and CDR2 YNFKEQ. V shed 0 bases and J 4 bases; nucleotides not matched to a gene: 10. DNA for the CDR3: TGTGCCAGCAGCCAAGATCTTTCTAGCGGGAGTTTCGCAGATACGCAGTATTTT. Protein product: CASSQDLSSGSFADTQYF.

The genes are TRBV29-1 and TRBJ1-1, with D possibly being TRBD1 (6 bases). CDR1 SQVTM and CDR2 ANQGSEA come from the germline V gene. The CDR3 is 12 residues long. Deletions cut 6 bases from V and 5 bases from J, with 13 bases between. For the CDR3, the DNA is TGCAGCGTGCCTTCAGGGGTTACTGAAGCTTTCTTT. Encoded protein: CSVPSGVTEAFF.

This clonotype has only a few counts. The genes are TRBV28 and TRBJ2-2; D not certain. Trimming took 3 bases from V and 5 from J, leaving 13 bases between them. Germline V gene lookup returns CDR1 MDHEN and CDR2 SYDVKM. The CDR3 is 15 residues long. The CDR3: CASSLSAGRTGELFF. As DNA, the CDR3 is TGTGCCAGCAGTTTGTCAGCCGGGCGAACCGGGGAGCTGTTTTTT.

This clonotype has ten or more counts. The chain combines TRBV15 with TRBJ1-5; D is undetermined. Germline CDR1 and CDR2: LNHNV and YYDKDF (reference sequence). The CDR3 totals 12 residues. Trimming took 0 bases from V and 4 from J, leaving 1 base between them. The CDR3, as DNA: TGTGCCACCAGCAGAGAGAATCAGCCCCAGCATTTT. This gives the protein CATSRENQPQHF. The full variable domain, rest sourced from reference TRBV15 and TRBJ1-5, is DAMVIQNPRYQVTQFGKPVTLSCSQTLNHNVMYWYQQKSSQAPKLLFHYYDKDFNNEADTPDNFQSRRPNTSFCFLDIRSPGLGDTAMYLCATSRENQPQHFGDGTRLSIL.

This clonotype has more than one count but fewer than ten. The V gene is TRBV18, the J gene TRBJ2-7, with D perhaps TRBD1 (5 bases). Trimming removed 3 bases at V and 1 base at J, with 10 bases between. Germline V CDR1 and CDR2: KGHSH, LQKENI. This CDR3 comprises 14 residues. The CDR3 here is CASSPYGASYEQYF. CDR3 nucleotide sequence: TGTGCCAGCTCACCGTATGGGGCTTCCTACGAGCAGTACTTC.

The CDR3 protein is CASGFTDTQYF. The CDR3 nucleotides read TGTGCCAGCGGCTTCACAGATACGCAGTATTTT. The rearrangement links TRBV25-1 to TRBJ2-3, with unresolved D. This CDR3 has 11 amino acids. Trimming removed 8 bases from V and 2 bases from J, with 5 bases in between. The germline V gene encodes CDR1 MGHDK and CDR2 SYGVNS.

For the CDR3, the DNA is TGTGCCAGCAGCCAAGACCCTAATTCCTACAATGAGCAGTTCTTC. It specifies CASSQDPNSYNEQFF. V is TRBV4-2 and J is TRBJ2-1, with D unclear. V was pared by 0 bases and J by 1 base, with 7 bases between. Germline lookup yields CDR1 LGHNA and CDR2 YNFKEQ. There are 15 residues in the CDR3.

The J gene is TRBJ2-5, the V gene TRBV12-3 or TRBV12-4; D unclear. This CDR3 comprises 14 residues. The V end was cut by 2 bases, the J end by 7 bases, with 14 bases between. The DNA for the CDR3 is TGTGCCAGCAGTTTAAGGGATAGACCAGGGACCCAGTACTTC. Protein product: CASSLRDRPGTQYF.

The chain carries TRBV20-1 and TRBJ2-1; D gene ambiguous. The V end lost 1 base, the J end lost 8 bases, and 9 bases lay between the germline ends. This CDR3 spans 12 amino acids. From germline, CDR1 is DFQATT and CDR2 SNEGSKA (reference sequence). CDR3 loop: CSARVVSDEQFF. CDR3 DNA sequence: TGCAGTGCTAGAGTTGTCAGTGATGAGCAGTTCTTC.

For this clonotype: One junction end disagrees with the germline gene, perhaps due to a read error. CDR3 nucleotide sequence: TGTGCCAGCAGTGAAAGCGGGACCGCCGCTGCTCCCTTC. Its protein product is CASSESGTAAAPF. This chain connects TRBV2 to TRBJ2-1; 7 positions match TRBD2. Germline lookup yields CDR1 SNHLY and CDR2 FYNNEI. This CDR3 spans 13 amino acids. Full variable domain (remainder filled in from reference TRBV2 and TRBJ2-1): EPEVTQTPSHQVTQMGQEVILRCVPISNHLYFYWYRQILGQKVEFLVSFYNNEISEKSEIFDDQFSVERPDGSNFTLKIRSTKLEDSAMYFCASSESGTAAAPFGPGTRLTVL.